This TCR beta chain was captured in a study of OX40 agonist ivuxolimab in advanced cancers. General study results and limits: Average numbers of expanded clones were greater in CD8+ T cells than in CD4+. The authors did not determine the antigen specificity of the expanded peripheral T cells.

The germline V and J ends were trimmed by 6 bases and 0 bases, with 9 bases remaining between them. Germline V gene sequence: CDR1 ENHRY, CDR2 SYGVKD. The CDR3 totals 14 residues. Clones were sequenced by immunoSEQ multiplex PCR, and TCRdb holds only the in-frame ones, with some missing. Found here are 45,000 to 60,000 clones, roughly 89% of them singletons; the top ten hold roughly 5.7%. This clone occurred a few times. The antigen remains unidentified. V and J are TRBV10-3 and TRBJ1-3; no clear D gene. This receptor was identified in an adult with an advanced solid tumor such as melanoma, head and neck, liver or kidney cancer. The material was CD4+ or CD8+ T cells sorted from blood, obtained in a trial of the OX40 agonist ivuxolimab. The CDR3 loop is CAIRDGVSGNTIYF. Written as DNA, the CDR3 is TGTGCCATCAGGGACGGAGTCTCTGGAAACACCATATATTTT.